The clone carrying this TCR beta chain was observed a handful of times. CDR1 and CDR2 (germline): SGHTA, FQGNSA. The V gene end was trimmed by 5 bases and the J gene end by 4 bases; junction bases not matched to a gene: 4. This CDR3 has 14 amino acids. This sample is part of a study of identical twins. MiXCR, run by TCRdb on the 5' RACE reads, gives a single entry per CDR3 protein. The sample consists of roughly 540,000 distinct CDR3 sequences, roughly 21% of them appearing once. The data also belong to a second study, concerning T cells expressing NK-cell markers.

The TCR originated in a woman between 18 and 29 years old in good health. V and J are TRBV7-2 and TRBJ1-1, with 10 bases fitting TRBD1. Input material: CD4+ T cells sorted from blood. The CDR3 region is CASSPDRGSTEAFF. The DNA for the CDR3 is TGTGCCAGCAGCCCGGACAGGGGGTCCACTGAAGCTTTCTTT.